These 2 T cell receptor beta chains came from one sample sequenced in a study of T cell repertoires in ileal Crohn's disease. Clones were read by immunoSEQ multiplex PCR, and TCRdb kept only the in-frame ones, dropping some. The sample has approximately 17,000 clones; 88% are singletons. The sample comprised ileal tissue. These receptors were collected from an adult with Crohn's disease.

The chain carries TRBV18 and TRBJ2-5; 7 bases fit TRBD2. The DNA end is more similar to TRBJ2-7, so the J call may be wrong. This CDR3 has 13 amino acids. Germline V CDR1 and CDR2: KGHSH, LQKENI. CDR3 sequence: CASSPSGGVEQYF. The CDR3 DNA reads as TGTGCCAGCTCACCATCGGGAGGCGTCGAGCAGTACTTC.

The chain combines TRBV5-1 with TRBJ1-3, with D maybe TRBD1 (5 bases). The V gene lost 0 bases and the J gene lost 4 bases, with 20 bases spanning the gap. The V gene's germline CDR1 is SGHRS and CDR2 YFSETQ. The CDR3 extends over 18 amino acids. This chain's CDR3 is CASSLEARARSSGNTIYF. The DNA of the CDR3 is TGCGCCAGCAGCTTGGAGGCCAGGGCCCGTAGCTCCGGAAACACCATATATTTT.